This T cell receptor (beta chain) was captured by sequencing in a study of blood T cell repertoires in COVID-19. Background on the study: The cDNA or gDNA used as material had been derived from T cells, B-cell-depleted T cells, or PBMCs.

Some clones are missing from TCRdb's copy, which holds only in-frame ones; the method was immunoSEQ multiplex PCR. Counted here are some 45,000 clones, approximately 92% occurring once; the ten biggest clones make up more than 10%. This clone was observed a single time. Input material: peripheral blood. The TCR was taken from a human donor in a cohort sampled during active COVID-19.

DNA for the CDR3: TGTGCCATCAACCTAGCGGGAGGAACAGATACGCAGTATTTT. This encodes CAINLAGGTDTQYF. This chain connects TRBV10-3 to TRBJ2-3; TRBD2 agrees at 11 bases. The CDR3 consists of 14 residues. Per the germline V gene, CDR1 is ENHRY and CDR2 is SYGVKD. With 7 bases clipped from V and 3 bases from J, the junction kept 3 bases outside the gene matches.